A selection of T cell receptor beta chains follows, all from one sample in a study of lymphopenia after photon versus proton radiotherapy. TCRdb's table, derived via immunoSEQ multiplex PCR, lists solely in-frame clones and lacks some. The sample holds approximately 30,000 clones; over 75% are singletons and the top ten take under 35%. The source material was peripheral blood, sampled from a patient treated with photon-based radiotherapy. The source is a middle-aged man with gastric cancer. The conserved cysteine and the conserved F or W are not part of the CDR3 here. The D gene is left open where the match is weak.

>TRBJ2-5|TRBD2|TRBV2
ASRGGLAQETQY
>TRBJ2-5|.|TRBV6-6
ASSYVGETQY
>TRBJ2-2|.|TRBV12-5
ASDIGTGELF
>TRBJ2-3|TRBD1|TRBV30
AWSNRQGLADTQY
>TRBJ2-1|TRBD2|TRBV30
AWSYHGLAGFPF
>TRBJ2-5|TRBD2|TRBV4-2
ASSHPGSGGVATETQY
>TRBJ2-6|.|TRBV19
ASSPAGQALSSGANVLT
>TRBJ1-2|.|TRBV7-8
ASSLEGQRGGYT
>TRBJ1-4|.|TRBV6-5
ASSYLGARDEKLF
>TRBJ2-3|.|TRBV7-6
ASSLGPGDTQY
>TRBJ2-7|.|TRBV30
AWSSGLANEQY
>TRBJ1-1|TRBD1|TRBV5-1
ASSSRTGQTNTEAF